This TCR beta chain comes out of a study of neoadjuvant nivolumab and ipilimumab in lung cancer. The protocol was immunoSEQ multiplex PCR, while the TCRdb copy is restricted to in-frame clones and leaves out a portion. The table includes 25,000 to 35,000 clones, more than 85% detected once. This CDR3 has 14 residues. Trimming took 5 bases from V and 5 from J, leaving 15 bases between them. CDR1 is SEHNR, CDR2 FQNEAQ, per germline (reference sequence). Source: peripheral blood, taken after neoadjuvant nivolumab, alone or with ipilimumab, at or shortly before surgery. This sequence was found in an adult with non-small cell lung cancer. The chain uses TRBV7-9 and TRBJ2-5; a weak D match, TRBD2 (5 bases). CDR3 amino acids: CASSAPPGWETQYF. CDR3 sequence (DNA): TGTGCCAGCAGCGCCCCCCCGGGGTGGGAGACCCAGTACTTC.